Here is one T cell receptor (beta chain) with its context. This may come from a read error, since a much larger clone is one base off. The data belong to a study of T cells in Graves' hyperthyroidism and ophthalmopathy. The CDR3 has 15 amino acids. Per the germline V gene, CDR1 is LNHDA and CDR2 is SQIVND (reference sequence). Amplification targeted TCR beta CDR3 regions from RNA transcripts. HTBI primers drove first-round RT-PCR of the TCR CDR3. TCRdb re-called the multiplex PCR reads with MiXCR, one entry per CDR3 protein. Among hundreds of thousands of distinct CDR3 sequences listed, about 17% were seen once.

What was sequenced was blood. This TCR came from a woman aged 18-30 years with Graves' ophthalmopathy. The V and J genes are TRBV19 and TRBJ1-2; perhaps TRBD1 as D (5 bases). CDR3 bases: TGTGCCAGTAGTCTCGCCGGGGTTGGGGACTATGGCGACACCTTC. Translating gives CASSLAGVGDYGDTF.